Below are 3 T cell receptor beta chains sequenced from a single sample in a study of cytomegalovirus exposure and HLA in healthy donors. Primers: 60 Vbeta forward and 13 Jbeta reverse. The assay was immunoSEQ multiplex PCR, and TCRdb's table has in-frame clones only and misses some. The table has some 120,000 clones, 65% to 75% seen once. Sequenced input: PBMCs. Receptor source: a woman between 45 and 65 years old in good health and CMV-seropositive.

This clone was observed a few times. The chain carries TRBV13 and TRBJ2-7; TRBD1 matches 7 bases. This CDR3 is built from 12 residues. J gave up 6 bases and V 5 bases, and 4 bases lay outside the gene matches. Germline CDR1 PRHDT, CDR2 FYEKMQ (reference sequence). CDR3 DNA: TGTGCCAGCAGCGGGAACAGGGGCGAGCAGTACTTC. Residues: CASSGNRGEQYF.

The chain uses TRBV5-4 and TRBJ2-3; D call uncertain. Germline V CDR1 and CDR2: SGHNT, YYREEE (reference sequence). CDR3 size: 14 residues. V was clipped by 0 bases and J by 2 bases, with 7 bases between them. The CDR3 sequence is CASSLDQYTDTQYF. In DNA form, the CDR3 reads TGTGCCAGCAGCTTGGATCAGTACACAGATACGCAGTATTTT.

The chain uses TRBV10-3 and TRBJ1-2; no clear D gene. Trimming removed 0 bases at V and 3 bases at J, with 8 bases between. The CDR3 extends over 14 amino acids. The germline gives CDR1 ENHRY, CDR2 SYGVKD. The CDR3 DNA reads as TGTGCCATCAGTGAGTCTGGCAGTTACTATGGCTACACCTTC. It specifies CAISESGSYYGYTF.